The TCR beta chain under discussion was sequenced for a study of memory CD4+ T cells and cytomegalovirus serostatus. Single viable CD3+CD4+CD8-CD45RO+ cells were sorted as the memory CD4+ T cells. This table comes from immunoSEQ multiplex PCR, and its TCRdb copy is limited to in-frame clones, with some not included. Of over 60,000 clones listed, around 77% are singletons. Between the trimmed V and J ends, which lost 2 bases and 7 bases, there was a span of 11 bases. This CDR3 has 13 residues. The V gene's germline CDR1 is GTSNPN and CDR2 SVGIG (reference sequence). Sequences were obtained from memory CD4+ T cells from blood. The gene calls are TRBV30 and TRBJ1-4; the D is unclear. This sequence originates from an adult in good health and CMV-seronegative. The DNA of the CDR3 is TGTGCCTGGAGTCCTTTGATAGGTGAAAAACTGTTTTTT. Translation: CAWSPLIGEKLFF. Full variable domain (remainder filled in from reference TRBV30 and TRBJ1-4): SQTIHQWPATLVQPVGSPLSLECTVEGTSNPNLYWYRQAAGRGLQLLFYSVGIGQISSEVPQNLSASRPQDRQFILSSKKLLLSDSGFYLCAWSPLIGEKLFFGSGTQLSVL.